This note documents a single T cell receptor (beta chain) sequence. Its antigen is unidentified. This sample was taken from a study of T-cell reconstitution after alpha-beta-depleted transplantation in children. Study-level points and caveats: Once a year had passed after transplant, T-cell counts and diversity came mostly from newly produced T cells.

Construction of the TCRbeta library involved unique molecular identifiers. TCRdb processed the PCR reads anew with MiXCR; each CDR3 protein has one entry. The table lists 530,000 or so distinct CDR3 sequences, 25% to 30% of them singletons. The CDR3 spans 13 residues. This specimen was PBMCs, taken before TCRalphabeta/CD19-depleted stem cell transplant. The chain links TRBV21-1 to TRBJ2-1; no DNA check was done on the table's D call, TRBD2. TRBV21-1 is shown as a pseudogene. This TCR was recovered from a boy in the first two years of life with Wiskott-Aldrich syndrome, due to receive a stem cell transplant. The CDR3 DNA sequence: TGTGCCAGCAGCGCCAGACTAGACGGTGAGCAGTTCTTC. As protein: CASSARLDGEQFF.